The 19 T cell receptor beta chains below come from one sample, sequenced in a study of vaccination and CD4 T cells after COVID-19. Time point of the sample: late sampling 161 to 241 days after vaccination in three convalescent patients. Stated treatment: roughly nine-day PBMC culture with coronavirus spike peptide pools or control peptides (ViraFEST assay). Cultured CD4+ T cells had their DNA profiled by the Oncomine TCR Beta short-read assay. TCRdb re-analysed the PCR reads in MiXCR, keeping a single row per CDR3 protein. The table records approximately 18,000 distinct CDR3 sequences, around 52% of them present only once. Their target antigens are unknown. Here the sequenced sample was CD4+ T cells from blood, cultured in vitro, taken about 7 months after SARS-CoV-2 vaccination. Receptors were obtained from a human donor who had recovered from COVID-19.

This rearrangement joins TRBV6-5 to TRBJ2-5, with D perhaps matching TRBD1 (5 bases). The CDR3 has 13 residues. Germline V gene data show CDR1 as MNHEY and CDR2 as SVGAGI. Trimming stripped 2 bases from V and 3 bases from J, with 7 bases between. The CDR3 DNA is TGTGCCAGCAGTTACGACAGCGAAGAGACCCAGTACTTC. Encoded protein: CASSYDSEETQYF.

This clonotype occurred a few times. This chain connects TRBV6-5 to TRBJ2-3; D gene uncertain. The length of the CDR3 is 13 residues. Trimming took off 1 base at V and 4 bases at J, with 6 bases between the two ends. Per the germline V gene, CDR1 is MNHEY and CDR2 is SVGAGI. CDR3 nucleotide sequence: TGTGCCAGCAGTTACTACCCTCCAGATACGCAGTATTTT. Amino acids: CASSYYPPDTQYF.

This clonotype was counted a few times. The CDR3 loop reads CASSESGRDSYGYTF. In DNA, the CDR3 is TGTGCCAGCAGTGAATCTGGCAGGGATTCCTATGGCTACACCTTC. This chain links TRBV25-1 with TRBJ1-2, with a possible D match to TRBD1 (5 bases). Trimming pared 1 base from V and 4 bases from J, leaving 13 bases between. Germline V gene data show CDR1 as MGHDK and CDR2 as SYGVNS. This CDR3 spans 15 amino acids.

This clonotype appeared once. This chain joins TRBV20-1 and TRBJ2-7; 10 nucleotides match TRBD1. The CDR3 sequence is 14 residues long. Germline V CDR1 and CDR2: DFQATT, SNEGSKA (reference sequence). The J segment lost 0 bases and the V segment lost 3 bases, leaving 2 bases of the junction unmatched. The CDR3 sequence: CSARGTGDSYEQYF. In nucleotides, the CDR3 is TGCAGTGCTAGGGGGACAGGGGACTCCTACGAGCAGTACTTC.

The CDR3 nucleotides read TGTGCCAGCAGCGCCGGGACAGATACGCAGTATTTT. It codes for CASSAGTDTQYF. This sequence joins TRBV7-2 and TRBJ2-3; no clear D gene. The V gene lost 5 bases and the J gene lost 3 bases, with 6 bases spanning the gap. This CDR3 region has 12 residues. CDR1 and CDR2 (germline): SGHTA, FQGNSA.

This clonotype was seen a handful of times. The V and J genes are TRBV6-1 and TRBJ1-5; D uncertain. V was pared by 1 base and J by 2 bases, with 9 bases between. The CDR3 is made up of 15 amino acids. Germline loops: CDR1 MNHNS, CDR2 SASEGT. CDR3 sequence: CASSEEGSGNQPQHF. The CDR3 DNA reads TGTGCCAGCAGTGAAGAGGGATCAGGCAATCAGCCCCAGCATTTT.

The chain joins TRBV7-6 to TRBJ2-7; 7 bases map to TRBD2. Germline V gene lookup returns CDR1 SGHVS and CDR2 FNYEAQ. This CDR3 is 12 amino acids long. The V segment lost 5 bases and the J segment 6 bases; nucleotides outside the gene matches: 4. The CDR3 loop is CASSHRTSEQYF. CDR3 DNA: TGTGCCAGCAGCCACAGGACTAGCGAGCAGTACTTC.

V usage is TRBV6-5 and J usage is TRBJ2-7; D gene uncertain. The CDR3 covers 15 residues. The germline V and J ends were trimmed by 0 bases and 2 bases, with 11 bases remaining between them. Germline CDR1 and CDR2: MNHEY and SVGAGI. CDR3 nucleotide sequence: TGTGCCAGCAGTTACTCGTCCGGGTTTGCCTACGAGCAGTACTTC. Protein product: CASSYSSGFAYEQYF.

This chain uses TRBV7-9 with TRBJ2-3; the match to TRBD1 covers 7 bases. The V gene end was trimmed by 5 bases and the J gene end by 4 bases; junction bases not matched to a gene: 12. In germline, CDR1 is SEHNR, CDR2 FQNEAQ (reference sequence). CDR3 size: 16 residues. The CDR3 region has the DNA TGTGCCAGCAGCCTCATTGGGGGACAGTCGGCAGATACGCAGTATTTT. It specifies CASSLIGGQSADTQYF.

J is TRBJ2-1 and V is TRBV7-2, with a weak D call TRBD2 (6 bases). Germline assignment: CDR1 SGHTA and CDR2 FQGNSA. Trimming pared 6 bases from V and 4 bases from J, leaving 22 bases between. This CDR3 has 17 amino acids. CDR3 nucleotide sequence: TGTGCCAGCAGGAACCTTTGGCGGGGCAGGCTTTACAATGAGCAGTTCTTC. Protein sequence: CASRNLWRGRLYNEQFF. The full variable domain, rest sourced from reference TRBV7-2 and TRBJ2-1, is GAGVSQSPSNKVTEKGKDVELRCDPISGHTALYWYRQSLGQGLEFLIYFQGNSAPDKSGLPSDRFSAERTGGSVSTLTIQRTQQEDSAVYLCASRNLWRGRLYNEQFFGPGTRLTVL.

The gene calls are TRBV5-1 and TRBJ2-7; 9 nucleotides line up with TRBD1. CDR1 and CDR2 (germline): SGHRS, YFSETQ. V lost 5 bases to trimming and J lost 3 bases; unmatched junction nucleotides: 9. This CDR3 has 15 amino acids. The CDR3 DNA sequence: TGCGCCAGCAGTCGGACAGGGGTGTCGATCTACGAGCAGTACTTC. Protein product: CASSRTGVSIYEQYF.

The J gene is TRBJ1-2, the V gene TRBV2, with D tentatively TRBD1 (6 bases). Trimming shortened V by 4 bases and J by 2 bases, and 8 bases separated the two germline ends. CDR1 and CDR2 (germline): SNHLY, FYNNEI. The CDR3 length is 13 residues. In nucleotides, the CDR3 is TGTGCCAGCAGTGCAGGGGTAAACTATGGCTACACCTTC. It specifies CASSAGVNYGYTF.

The V and J genes are TRBV20-1 and TRBJ1-1; maybe TRBD1 (6 bases). The CDR3 consists of 14 residues. The V end was cut by 3 bases, the J end by 3 bases, with 14 bases between. CDR1 and CDR2 from the germline V gene are DFQATT and SNEGSKA (reference sequence). The chain's CDR3 is CSASGGRSDTEAFF. For the CDR3, the DNA is TGCAGTGCTAGCGGGGGGCGGTCGGACACTGAAGCTTTCTTT.

This chain connects TRBV2 to TRBJ2-7; D not resolved. Trimming shortened V by 1 base and J by 2 bases, and 6 bases separated the two germline ends. The CDR3 contains 13 residues. Per germline, CDR1 SNHLY and CDR2 FYNNEI. CDR3 coding DNA: TGTGCCAGCAGTGAAGGGGGAACCTACGAGCAGTACTTC. This translates into CASSEGGTYEQYF. The variable domain in full, with the rest retrieved from reference TRBV2 and TRBJ2-7, is EPEVTQTPSHQVTQMGQEVILRCVPISNHLYFYWYRQILGQKVEFLVSFYNNEISEKSEIFDDQFSVERPDGSNFTLKIRSTKLEDSAMYFCASSEGGTYEQYFGPGTRLTVT.

This clonotype was counted a few times. The chain links TRBV15 to TRBJ2-3; D possibly corresponds to TRBD2 (6 bases). V was clipped by 4 bases and J by 6 bases, with 11 bases between them. Looked up from germline, CDR1 is LNHNV and CDR2 is YYDKDF (reference sequence). CDR3 length: 13 amino acids. The CDR3 sequence: CATSIWGVDTQYF. CDR3 coding DNA: TGTGCCACCAGCATCTGGGGGGTTGATACGCAGTATTTT.

The DNA for the CDR3 is TGTGCCACCAGTGATGGGGACTCCGGGCGGGAGACCCAGTACTTC. This codes for CATSDGDSGRETQYF. The chain has TRBV24-1 and TRBJ2-5; perhaps TRBD2 as D (6 bases). The V end lost 3 bases, the J end lost 5 bases, and 15 bases lay between the germline ends. The CDR3 has 15 amino acids. Per germline, CDR1 KGHDR and CDR2 SFDVKD.

V usage is TRBV19 and J usage is TRBJ1-1; D not resolved. The length of the CDR3 is 12 residues. Trimming took off 5 bases at V and 4 bases at J, with 8 bases between the two ends. Looked up from germline, CDR1 is LNHDA and CDR2 is SQIVND (reference sequence). The CDR3 region has the DNA TGTGCCAGTAGTTACAAGATCACTGAAGCTTTCTTT. Its translation: CASSYKITEAFF.

V is TRBV6-1 and J is TRBJ2-4; 9 bases fit TRBD2. Looked up from germline, CDR1 is MNHNS and CDR2 is SASEGT. The CDR3 has 16 amino acids. With 5 bases clipped from V and 0 bases from J, the junction kept 5 bases outside the gene matches. CDR3 in amino acids: CASSSGGNLAKNIQYF. In DNA, the CDR3 is TGTGCCAGCAGTAGCGGGGGGAACCTAGCCAAAAACATTCAGTACTTC.

This chain uses TRBV7-2 with TRBJ2-5; TRBD2 aligns across 8 bases. The V and J ends lost 6 bases and 0 bases, in that order; junction bases with no gene match: 3. This CDR3 has 14 residues. Germline assignment: CDR1 SGHTA and CDR2 FQGNSA. CDR3 DNA sequence: TGTGCCAGCAGGGTAGCGGGGAACCAAGAGACCCAGTACTTC. Its protein product is CASRVAGNQETQYF.